Presented here are 6 T cell receptor beta chains from one specimen sequenced in a study of blood T cells in healthy people across ages. The second PCR ran roughly 7 to 11 cycles with a sample-barcoded 5' primer and J-beta primers. TCRdb re-called the 5' RACE reads with MiXCR, one entry per CDR3 protein. The sample records around 780,000 distinct CDR3 sequences, around a quarter being singletons. This sample was also put to use in a study of T cells of mothers and their children.

The sample taken for sequencing was blood. The receptors stem from a boy aged 10-17 years in good health.

In the case of this clonotype: At one of its ends the junction is not consistent with the germline gene, which may arise from a read error. CDR3 sequence: CASSLSGRRRGCTF. The CDR3 bases are TGTGCCAGCAGTTTATCGGGGCGGCGAAGGGGCTGCACCTTC. This chain joins TRBV12-3 or TRBV12-4 and TRBJ1-2; possibly TRBD1 for D (5 bases). This CDR3 region has 14 residues.

The J gene is TRBJ1-1, the V gene TRBV9; D gene uncertain. The CDR3 runs to 15 residues. Germline-derived CDR1 and CDR2 are SGDLS and YYNGEE. Trimming shortened V by 4 bases and J by 1 base, and 14 bases separated the two germline ends. The CDR3 protein is CASSPSRSSNTEAFF. The CDR3 nucleotides read TGTGCCAGCAGCCCCTCCCGCAGTTCGAACACTGAAGCTTTCTTT.

The chain joins TRBV5-6 to TRBJ2-3, with D possibly matching TRBD1 (5 bases). CDR3 length: 15 amino acids. From germline, CDR1 is SGHDT and CDR2 YYEEEE. V was clipped by 2 bases and J by 0 bases, with 10 bases between them. CDR3 bases: TGTGCCAGCAGCTTCGACAGTTCTAGCACAGATACGCAGTATTTT. It specifies CASSFDSSSTDTQYF. Full variable domain (rest looked up from reference TRBV5-6 and TRBJ2-3): DAGVTQSPTHLIKTRGQQVTLRCSPKSGHDTVSWYQQALGQGPQFIFQYYEEEERQRGNFPDRFSGHQFPNYSSELNVNALLLGDSALYLCASSFDSSSTDTQYFGPGTRLTVL.

This clonotype was picked up one time. This sequence may be a read error, since a much larger clone differs from it by one base. Here the CDR3 DNA reads TGTGCCAGCAGGGGGTCCGGCGGGGGGAGAACAGATGCGCAGTATTTT. Translating it yields CASRGSGGGRTDAQYF. The chain is built from TRBV12-3 or TRBV12-4 and TRBJ2-3; 8 bases align to TRBD2. This CDR3 comprises 16 residues.

This clonotype turned up a few times. The rearrangement links TRBV12-3 or TRBV12-4 to TRBJ2-7, with 7 bases aligning to TRBD2. The junction had 8 bases not matched to a gene; V was cut back by 1 base and J by 2 bases. CDR3 length: 16 residues. This CDR3 is CASSLGDLAATYEQYF. As DNA, the CDR3 is TGTGCCAGCAGTTTAGGGGATCTAGCGGCCACCTACGAGCAGTACTTC.

This chain connects TRBV4-1 to TRBJ2-7; the match to TRBD1 covers 10 bases. Germline CDR1 MGHRA, CDR2 YSYEKL. V was clipped by 7 bases and J by 1 base; unmatched bases: 10. The CDR3 totals 16 residues. CDR3 protein: CASIGRGQGKSYEQYF. In nucleotides, the CDR3 is TGCGCCAGCATTGGCCGGGGACAGGGGAAATCCTACGAGCAGTACTTC.